These T cell receptor beta chains were read from a single sample in a study of beta chain features in type 1 diabetes. Measured with immunoSEQ multiplex PCR; TCRdb has only the in-frame clones, and not every one. The table lists roughly 170,000 clones, approximately 13% of them singletons, with 0.62% in the top ten. Sequencing input: central memory CD4+ T cells from blood. The receptors were gathered from a woman between 18 and 30 years old in good health. Both conserved end residues are part of each CDR3. Fields, in order: V gene, J gene, clone size, D gene, CDR3 protein, CDR3 DNA. A D gene is named only where the DNA matches it firmly. Only part of the rows carry a size: once, few, many, or a class if the clone is expanded.

TRBV2	TRBJ2-5	-	-	CASSEIAAKGETQYF	TGTGCCAGCAGTGAAATAGCGGCTAAGGGGGAGACCCAGTACTTC
TRBV6-5	TRBJ1-1	-	TRBD1	CASSYRGTGVTEAFF	TGTGCCAGCAGTTACCGGGGGACAGGGGTGACTGAAGCTTTCTTT
TRBV9	TRBJ2-1	few	-	CASSVASGYYNEQFF	TGTGCCAGCAGCGTTGCAAGCGGCTACTACAATGAGCAGTTCTTC
TRBV7-2	TRBJ1-3	few	TRBD1	CASSLALRTGGNTIYF	TGTGCCAGCAGCTTAGCGCTTCGGACAGGGGGAAACACCATATATTTT
TRBV6-5	TRBJ2-2	-	-	CASSPRRGNTGELFF	TGTGCCAGCAGTCCCCGTAGGGGGAACACCGGGGAGCTGTTTTTT
TRBV29-1	TRBJ2-3	few	TRBD2	CSVSGGADTQYF	TGCAGCGTTTCGGGGGGGGCCGATACGCAGTATTTT
TRBV4-2	TRBJ2-4	-	-	CASSQSTSVAEKNIQYF	TGTGCCAGCAGCCAATCCACGTCGGTAGCGGAGAAAAACATTCAGTACTTC
TRBV6-5	TRBJ1-5	-	-	CASSYRGISNQPQHF	TGTGCCAGCAGTTATAGAGGAATTAGCAATCAGCCCCAGCATTTT
TRBV27	TRBJ2-3	few	TRBD1	CASGRGTDTQYF	TGTGCCAGCGGCAGGGGGACAGATACGCAGTATTTT
TRBV4-3	TRBJ1-2	few	TRBD1	CASSQDLVIGQGRIFGYTF	TGCGCCAGCAGCCAAGATTTAGTGATAGGACAGGGAAGAATCTTTGGCTACACCTTC
TRBV28	TRBJ2-3	-	-	CASTSPDRPTDTQYF	TGTGCCAGCACCTCCCCCGACAGGCCGACAGATACGCAGTATTTT
TRBV5-1	TRBJ2-1	once	TRBD2	CASSGSGLAGVGEQFF	TGCGCCAGCAGCGGCTCGGGACTAGCGGGAGTCGGTGAGCAGTTCTTC
TRBV7-9	TRBJ1-5	-	TRBD1	CASSLALGQGFWNQPQHF	TGTGCCAGCAGCTTAGCTCTCGGACAGGGGTTTTGGAATCAGCCCCAGCATTTT
TRBV7-8	TRBJ2-5	-	-	CASSLADYLGTQYF	TGTGCCAGCAGCTTAGCGGACTACCTCGGGACCCAGTACTTC
TRBV9	TRBJ2-3	-	TRBD2	CASSFSSAGAPDTQYF	TGTGCCAGCAGCTTTAGTTCCGCGGGAGCGCCAGATACGCAGTATTTT
TRBV7-2	TRBJ2-3	many	-	CASSLGGSDTQYF	TGTGCCAGCAGCTTAGGCGGATCAGATACGCAGTATTTT
TRBV18	TRBJ1-2	few	-	CASSPPLPGAYGYTF	TGTGCCAGCTCACCACCGTTACCAGGGGCCTATGGCTACACCTTC
TRBV4-3	TRBJ1-2	-	TRBD1	CASSQDNLSRQGGYTF	TGCGCCAGCAGCCAAGATAACCTCTCCCGACAGGGAGGCTACACCTTC
TRBV7-7	TRBJ2-1	few	TRBD2	CASSQLAGVRNEQFF	TGTGCTAGCAGTCAACTAGCGGGAGTTCGCAATGAGCAGTTCTTC
TRBV7-9	TRBJ1-2	few	-	CASAGRISYGYTF	TGTGCCAGCGCAGGGCGGATCTCCTATGGCTACACCTTC
TRBV7-2	TRBJ2-2	few	-	CASSLGPVRHTGELFF	TGTGCCAGCAGCTTAGGTCCGGTGCGGCACACCGGGGAGCTGTTTTTT
TRBV27	TRBJ1-1	few	TRBD1	CASSRRQGGTEAFF	TGTGCCAGCAGCCGGCGACAGGGCGGCACTGAAGCTTTCTTT
TRBV2	TRBJ2-3	-	-	CASSELSHRETQYF	TGTGCCAGCAGTGAACTCAGTCACAGGGAGACGCAGTATTTT
TRBV18	TRBJ1-1	-	-	CASSPRGYEAFF	TGTGCCAGCTCACCAAGGGGGTACGAAGCTTTCTTT
TRBV18	TRBJ2-1	-	TRBD2	CASSLSGRAFYNEQFF	TGTGCCAGCTCACTTAGCGGGAGGGCCTTTTACAATGAGCAGTTCTTC
TRBV28	TRBJ2-7	few	-	CASSNPSKGVSYEQYF	TGTGCCAGCAGTAACCCCTCTAAAGGAGTCTCCTACGAGCAGTACTTC
TRBV29-1	TRBJ2-3	few	-	CSVAEDNRSDTQYF	TGCAGCGTTGCAGAAGACAACAGGTCAGATACGCAGTATTTT
TRBV7-9	TRBJ2-3	-	TRBD2	CASSWRGSADTQYF	TGTGCCAGCAGCTGGCGGGGGTCCGCAGATACGCAGTATTTT
TRBV6-5	TRBJ1-5	few	-	CASSPREPHNQPQHF	TGTGCCAGCAGTCCCAGGGAACCCCACAATCAGCCCCAGCATTTT
TRBV6-6	TRBJ1-5	-	-	CASGPKNQPQHF	TGTGCCAGCGGGCCTAAAAATCAGCCCCAGCATTTT
TRBV11-2	TRBJ2-7	-	TRBD1	CASSSSAGTASTYEQYF	TGTGCCAGCAGCTCAAGCGCCGGGACAGCCTCAACCTACGAGCAGTACTTC
TRBV6-1	TRBJ2-3	few	-	CASSAFTIGQYTDTQYF	TGTGCCAGCAGTGCCTTTACCATCGGACAGTACACAGATACGCAGTATTTT
TRBV19	TRBJ2-7	-	-	CASSRAQPYEQYF	TGTGCCAGTAGTAGGGCCCAACCCTACGAGCAGTACTTC
TRBV7-8	TRBJ2-1	few	-	CASSPVRDGGRNEQFF	TGTGCCAGCAGCCCGGTCCGGGACGGGGGTCGGAATGAGCAGTTCTTC
TRBV7-9	TRBJ1-3	once	-	CASSLFSPRADKRNTIYF	TGTGCCAGCAGCTTATTTTCCCCGCGGGCAGACAAAAGGAACACCATATATTTT
TRBV7-2	TRBJ2-7	-	-	CASSPSSSYEQYF	TGTGCCAGCAGCCCAAGCTCCTCCTACGAGCAGTACTTC
TRBV5-1	TRBJ2-7	few	TRBD1	CASSFGTASSYEQYF	TGCGCCAGCAGCTTTGGGACAGCCTCGTCCTACGAGCAGTACTTC
TRBV18	TRBJ2-2	-	-	CASSPSRNTGELFF	TGTGCCAGCTCACCATCCAGGAACACCGGGGAGCTGTTTTTT
TRBV18	TRBJ2-3	-	TRBD1	CASSRRTGTTSTDTQYF	TGTGCCAGCTCACGGAGGACAGGGACAACTAGCACAGATACGCAGTATTTT
TRBV18	TRBJ1-1	many	-	CASSPSDTVNTEAFF	TGTGCCAGCTCACCATCGGACACGGTGAACACTGAAGCTTTCTTT
TRBV5-6	TRBJ2-5	-	-	CASSRLSQETQYF	TGTGCCAGCAGCAGACTTAGCCAAGAGACCCAGTACTTC
TRBV29-1	TRBJ2-5	-	TRBD1	CSGRDRDVSKTQYF	TGCAGCGGCCGGGACAGGGATGTTTCGAAGACCCAGTACTTC
TRBV6-1	TRBJ2-1	few	-	CASSGGVRYNEQFF	TGTGCCAGCAGTGGCGGAGTCCGCTACAATGAGCAGTTCTTC
TRBV15	TRBJ2-7	-	-	CATSRDGSGSSYEQYF	TGTGCCACCAGCAGAGACGGCTCGGGGAGCTCCTACGAGCAGTACTTC
TRBV5-1	TRBJ2-7	-	-	CASSLLSGDEQYF	TGCGCCAGCAGCTTACTCTCAGGGGACGAGCAGTACTTC
TRBV11-2	TRBJ1-4	-	-	CASSHKGGAGRTEKLFF	TGTGCCAGCAGCCATAAGGGAGGAGCAGGGAGGACTGAAAAACTGTTTTTT
TRBV27	TRBJ2-5	few	-	CASRGGLRMGETQYF	TGTGCCAGCAGAGGGGGACTACGGATGGGGGAGACCCAGTACTTC
TRBV7-3	TRBJ2-3	few	-	CASSQTAFTSTDTQYF	TGTGCCAGCAGCCAGACAGCATTTACTTCCACAGATACGCAGTATTTT
TRBV4-3	TRBJ2-1	-	-	CASSPERAGVKNEQFF	TGCGCCAGCAGCCCAGAAAGGGCAGGGGTTAAGAATGAGCAGTTCTTC
TRBV18	TRBJ1-3	-	TRBD1	CASSPQGQVDTIYF	TGTGCCAGCTCACCCCAGGGACAGGTCGACACCATATATTTT
TRBV19	TRBJ1-4	few	TRBD1	CASTLTGVFEKLFF	TGTGCCAGTACCCTGACAGGGGTATTTGAAAAACTGTTTTTT
TRBV2	TRBJ2-1	few	TRBD2	CAGGLAGYNEQFF	TGTGCCGGGGGACTAGCGGGCTACAATGAGCAGTTCTTC
TRBV6-5	TRBJ2-7	few	-	CASSYLRNYEQYF	TGTGCCAGCAGTTACCTTAGAAACTACGAGCAGTACTTC
TRBV30	TRBJ1-5	few	-	CAWSVSRSNQPQHF	TGTGCCTGGAGTGTAAGTCGGAGCAATCAGCCCCAGCATTTT